A single sample is the source of the 16 T cell receptor beta chains below, sequenced in a study of memory CD4+ T cells and cytomegalovirus serostatus. Measured with immunoSEQ multiplex PCR; TCRdb has only the in-frame clones, and not every one. The sample yields tens of thousands of clones, roughly 80% seen once. The sort gate was single viable CD3+CD4+CD8-CD45RO+ cells for memory CD4+ T cells. Sequenced input: memory CD4+ T cells from blood. The receptors here all came from an adult in good health and CMV-seronegative.

The J gene is TRBJ1-5, the V gene TRBV28; 8 bases map to TRBD1. J gave up 6 bases and V 5 bases, and 9 bases lay outside the gene matches. CDR3 length: 15 amino acids. The V gene's germline CDR1 is MDHEN and CDR2 SYDVKM. CDR3 sequence reads: CASSTGGRGPQPQHF. In nucleotides, the CDR3 is TGTGCCAGCAGTACGGGAGGCAGGGGGCCTCAGCCCCAGCATTTT.

CDR3 bases: TGTGCCAGCAGCCGCTTCCAGGGGGCGGATACGCAGTATTTT. Translated, it gives CASSRFQGADTQYF. The chain employs TRBV6-6 and TRBJ2-3, with 8 positions matching TRBD1. Germline assignment: CDR1 MNHNY and CDR2 SVGAGI (reference sequence). Trimming cost V 6 bases and J 6 bases; bases outside gene matches: 8. The CDR3 contains 14 residues.

This chain uses TRBV11-3 with TRBJ2-5, with TRBD1 identical over 8 bases. The CDR3 runs to 16 residues. Germline V gene data show CDR1 as SGHNT and CDR2 as YENEEA. Unmatched junction bases numbered 8, after V lost 1 base and J lost 4 bases. CDR3 in DNA: TGTGCCAGCAGCTTAGGTGCCAGGGGGCTTGGAGAGACCCAGTACTTC. It encodes CASSLGARGLGETQYF.

V is TRBV29-1 and J is TRBJ1-1, with D maybe TRBD1 (6 bases). This CDR3 contains 11 residues. The germline CDR1 and CDR2 sequences are SQVTM and ANQGSEA. Trimming removed 7 bases at V and 4 bases at J, with 10 bases between. The chain's CDR3 is CSAQQGTEAFF. The CDR3 bases are TGCAGCGCACAACAGGGCACTGAAGCTTTCTTT.

The chain employs TRBV7-8 and TRBJ1-2, with a possible D match to TRBD1 (5 bases). Germline loops: CDR1 SGHVS, CDR2 FQNEAQ. CDR3 length equals 14 residues. Trimming shortened V by 1 base and J by 8 bases, and 14 bases separated the two germline ends. In DNA form, the CDR3 reads TGTGCCAGCAGCTTAGTAAATAAGGGGAGCGGCTACACCTTC. It encodes CASSLVNKGSGYTF. The whole variable domain, filled in from reference TRBV7-8 and TRBJ1-2, reads GAGVSQSPRYKVAKRGQDVALRCDPISGHVSLFWYQQALGQGPEFLTYFQNEAQLDKSGLPSDRFFAERPEGSVSTLKIQRTQQEDSAVYLCASSLVNKGSGYTFGSGTRLTVV.

The chain couples TRBV6-6 to TRBJ2-1; 7 bases agree with TRBD1. V was pared by 5 bases and J by 7 bases, with 11 bases of the junction left unmatched. This CDR3 comprises 15 residues. Germline V gene lookup returns CDR1 MNHNY and CDR2 SVGAGI (reference sequence). This CDR3 is CASSTGTVRFNEQFF. CDR3 sequence (DNA): TGTGCCAGCAGTACCGGGACAGTGAGGTTTAATGAGCAGTTCTTC.

This clone was found a few times. The genes are TRBV14 and TRBJ1-1, with D possibly TRBD1 on 5 matching bases. Per the germline V gene, CDR1 is SGHDN and CDR2 is FVKESK. This CDR3 region has 13 residues. Trimming took 7 bases from V and 3 from J, leaving 12 bases between them. In DNA form, the CDR3 reads TGTGCCAGCACCCGGGACTTAGACACTGAAGCTTTCTTT. Translated: CASTRDLDTEAFF.

CDR3 protein: CASSLSPLAGKSSYEQYF. In DNA form, the CDR3 reads TGTGCCAGCAGCTTGTCTCCTCTAGCGGGAAAAAGCTCCTACGAGCAGTACTTC. The chain carries TRBV5-6 and TRBJ2-7, with 9 positions matching TRBD2. The CDR3 sequence is 18 residues long. With 1 base clipped from V and 0 bases from J, the junction kept 11 bases outside the gene matches. CDR1 is SGHDT and CDR2 is YYEEEE in the germline V gene.

The genes are TRBV5-4 and TRBJ1-2, with 7 nucleotides matching TRBD1. CDR1 is SGHNT, CDR2 YYREEE, per germline (reference sequence). There are 14 residues in the CDR3. V dropped 2 bases and J dropped 4; count of bases not matched to a gene: 5. CDR3 sequence (DNA): TGTGCCAGCAGCTTTGAAAACAGGGGCTATGGCTACACCTTC. Protein product: CASSFENRGYGYTF.

J is TRBJ1-2 and V is TRBV6-1; unclear D gene. Trimming pared 6 bases from V and 4 bases from J, leaving 6 bases between. The germline V gene has CDR1 MNHNS and CDR2 SASEGT. The CDR3 sequence is 11 residues long. The CDR3 nucleotides are TGTGCCAGCAGGGCCATCTATGGCTACACCTTC. Translated, it gives CASRAIYGYTF.

The chain recombines TRBV6-5 with TRBJ1-1, with D perhaps matching TRBD1 (6 bases). The germline V gene has CDR1 MNHEY and CDR2 SVGAGI. V was cut by 6 bases and J by 7 bases, with 12 bases left in between. This CDR3 has 12 residues. The CDR3 protein is CASRGTGLEAFF. The CDR3 nucleotides read TGTGCCAGCAGGGGAACAGGGCTTGAAGCTTTCTTT.

The chain employs TRBV6-5 and TRBJ2-7, with TRBD1 as a possible D gene (5 bases). V was cut by 5 bases and J by 5 bases, with 13 bases left in between. Germline V gives CDR1 MNHEY, CDR2 SVGAGI. The CDR3 covers 13 residues. The CDR3 bases are TGTGCCAGCAGTCAAGGGGTTTCGGACGAGCAGTACTTC. Its translation: CASSQGVSDEQYF.

This sequence joins TRBV5-6 and TRBJ1-1; a weak D match, TRBD1 (6 bases). V was shortened by 0 bases and J by 6 bases, with 21 bases between the two germline ends. The germline gives CDR1 SGHDT, CDR2 YYEEEE. CDR3 length: 17 residues. CDR3 bases: TGTGCCAGCAGCTTGGGTGGGGGGGCCACTGGGAGAGCTGAAGCTTTCTTT. Translated: CASSLGGGATGRAEAFF.

The CDR3 DNA follows: TGTGCCAGCAGACGACAAAACACTGAAGCTTTCTTT. Its protein is CASRRQNTEAFF. This chain links TRBV2 with TRBJ1-1; D remains unclear. The germline V gene encodes CDR1 SNHLY and CDR2 FYNNEI. The length of the CDR3 is 12 residues. V shed 6 bases and J shed 2 bases, with 7 bases lying between them.

This clone has a single count. V usage is TRBV2 and J usage is TRBJ2-7, with 8 bases aligning to TRBD2. The germline V gene has CDR1 SNHLY and CDR2 FYNNEI. The CDR3 is 17 residues long. The V and J ends lost 4 bases and 3 bases, in that order; junction bases with no gene match: 14. As DNA, the CDR3 is TGTGCCAGCAGTGTCCCCGGGAGGGGACAACAGAGCTACGAGCAGTACTTC. It encodes CASSVPGRGQQSYEQYF.

CDR3 loop: CASSLQPQGFYTF. CDR3 nucleotides: TGTGCCAGCAGTTTACAGCCTCAAGGTTTCTACACCTTC. The chain joins TRBV28 to TRBJ1-2; no clear D. CDR3 length: 13 residues. Trimming pared 2 bases from V and 10 bases from J, leaving 14 bases between. Germline loops: CDR1 MDHEN, CDR2 SYDVKM.